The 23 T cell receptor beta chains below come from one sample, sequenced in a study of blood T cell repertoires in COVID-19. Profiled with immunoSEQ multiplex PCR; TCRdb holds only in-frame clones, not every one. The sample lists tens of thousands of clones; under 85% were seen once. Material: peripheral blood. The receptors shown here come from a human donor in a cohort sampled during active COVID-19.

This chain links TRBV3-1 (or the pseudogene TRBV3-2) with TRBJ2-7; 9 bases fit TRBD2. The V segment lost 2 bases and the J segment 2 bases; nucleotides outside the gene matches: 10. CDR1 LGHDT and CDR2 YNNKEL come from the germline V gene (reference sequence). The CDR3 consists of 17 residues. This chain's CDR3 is CASSQIAAGGNPYEQYF. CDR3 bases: TGTGCCAGCAGCCAAATTGCAGCGGGGGGAAATCCCTACGAGCAGTACTTC.

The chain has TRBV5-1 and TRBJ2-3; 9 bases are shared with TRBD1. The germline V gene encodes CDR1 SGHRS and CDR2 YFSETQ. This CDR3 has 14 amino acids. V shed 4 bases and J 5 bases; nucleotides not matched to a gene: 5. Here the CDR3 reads CASSRTGDQDTQYF. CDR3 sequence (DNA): TGCGCCAGCAGCCGGACAGGGGACCAAGATACGCAGTATTTT.

This chain's CDR3 is CASTLDRGSPLHF. CDR3 sequence (DNA): TGTGCCAGCACCCTTGATAGAGGTTCACCCCTCCACTTT. This chain joins TRBV7-8 and TRBJ1-6; unclear D gene. Germline loops: CDR1 SGHVS, CDR2 FQNEAQ. This CDR3 comprises 13 residues. Trimming removed 7 bases from V and 9 bases from J, with 13 bases in between.

DNA for the CDR3: TGTGCCAGCAGCAGTACAGGGGACACTGAAGCTTTCTTT. Amino acids: CASSSTGDTEAFF. The chain has TRBV9 and TRBJ1-1, with 7 positions matching TRBD1. Germline V CDR1 and CDR2: SGDLS, YYNGEE. With V trimmed by 4 bases and J by 3 bases, 3 bases remained unmatched. This CDR3 region has 13 residues. Complete variable domain (other parts from reference TRBV9 and TRBJ1-1): DSGVTQTPKHLITATGQRVTLRCSPRSGDLSVYWYQQSLDQGLQFLIQYYNGEERAKGNILERFSAQQFPDLHSELNLSSLELGDSALYFCASSSTGDTEAFFGQGTRLTVV.

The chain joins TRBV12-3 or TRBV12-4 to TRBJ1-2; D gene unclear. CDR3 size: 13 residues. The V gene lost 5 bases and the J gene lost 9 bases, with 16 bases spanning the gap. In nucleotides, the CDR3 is TGTGCCAGCAGTATCTCCGGGGAAAGGAGCTACACCTTC. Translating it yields CASSISGERSYTF.

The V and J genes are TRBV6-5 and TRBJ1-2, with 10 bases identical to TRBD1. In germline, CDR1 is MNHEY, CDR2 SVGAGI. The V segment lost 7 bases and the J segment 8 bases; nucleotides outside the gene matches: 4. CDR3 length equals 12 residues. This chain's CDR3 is CASKTGGSGYTF. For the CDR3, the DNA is TGTGCCAGCAAGACAGGGGGCTCCGGCTACACCTTC.

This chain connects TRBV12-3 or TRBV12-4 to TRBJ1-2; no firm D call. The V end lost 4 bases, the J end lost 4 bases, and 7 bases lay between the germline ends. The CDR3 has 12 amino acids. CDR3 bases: TGTGCCAGCAGTTCCATGGCCTATGGCTACACCTTC. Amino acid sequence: CASSSMAYGYTF.

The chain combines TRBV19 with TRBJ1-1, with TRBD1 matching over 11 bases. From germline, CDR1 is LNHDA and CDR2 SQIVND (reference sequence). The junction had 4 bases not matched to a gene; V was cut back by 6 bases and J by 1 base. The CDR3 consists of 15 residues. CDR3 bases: TGTGCCAGTAGCCAGGGACAGGGGGGGAACACTGAAGCTTTCTTT. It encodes CASSQGQGGNTEAFF.

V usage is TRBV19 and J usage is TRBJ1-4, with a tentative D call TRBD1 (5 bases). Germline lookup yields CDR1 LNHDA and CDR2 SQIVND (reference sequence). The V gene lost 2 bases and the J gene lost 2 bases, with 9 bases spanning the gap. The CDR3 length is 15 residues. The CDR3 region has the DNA TGTGCCAGTAGTATACAGGGAATGACTAATGAAAAACTGTTTTTT. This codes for CASSIQGMTNEKLFF. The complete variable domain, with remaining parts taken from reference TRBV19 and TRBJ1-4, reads DGGITQSPKYLFRKEGQNVTLSCEQNLNHDAMYWYRQDPGQGLRLIYYSQIVNDFQKGDIAEGYSVSREKKESFPLTVTSAQKNPTAFYLCASSIQGMTNEKLFFGSGTQLSVL.

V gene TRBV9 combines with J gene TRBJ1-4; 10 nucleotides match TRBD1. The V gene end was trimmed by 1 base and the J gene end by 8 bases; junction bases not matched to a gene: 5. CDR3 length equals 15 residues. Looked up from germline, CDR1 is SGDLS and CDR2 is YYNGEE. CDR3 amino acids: CASSVSGQGREKLFF. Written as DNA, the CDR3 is TGTGCCAGCAGCGTATCGGGACAGGGGCGCGAAAAACTGTTTTTT. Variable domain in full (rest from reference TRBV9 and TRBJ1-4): DSGVTQTPKHLITATGQRVTLRCSPRSGDLSVYWYQQSLDQGLQFLIQYYNGEERAKGNILERFSAQQFPDLHSELNLSSLELGDSALYFCASSVSGQGREKLFFGSGTQLSVL.

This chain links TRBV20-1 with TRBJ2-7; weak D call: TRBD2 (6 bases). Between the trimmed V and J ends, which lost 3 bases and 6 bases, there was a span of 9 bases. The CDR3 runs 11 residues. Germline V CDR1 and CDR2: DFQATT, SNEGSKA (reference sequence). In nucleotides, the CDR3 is TGCAGTGCTAGGGAGGGGTCCGAGCAGTACTTC. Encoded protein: CSAREGSEQYF.

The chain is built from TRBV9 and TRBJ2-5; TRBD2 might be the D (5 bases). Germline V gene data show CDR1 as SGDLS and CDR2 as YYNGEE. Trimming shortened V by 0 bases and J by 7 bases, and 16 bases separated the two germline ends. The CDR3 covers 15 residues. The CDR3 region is CASSVESGSTRTQYF. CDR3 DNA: TGTGCCAGCAGCGTAGAAAGCGGTAGTACGAGGACCCAGTACTTC. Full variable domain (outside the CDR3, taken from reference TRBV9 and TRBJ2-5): DSGVTQTPKHLITATGQRVTLRCSPRSGDLSVYWYQQSLDQGLQFLIQYYNGEERAKGNILERFSAQQFPDLHSELNLSSLELGDSALYFCASSVESGSTRTQYFGPGTRLLVL.

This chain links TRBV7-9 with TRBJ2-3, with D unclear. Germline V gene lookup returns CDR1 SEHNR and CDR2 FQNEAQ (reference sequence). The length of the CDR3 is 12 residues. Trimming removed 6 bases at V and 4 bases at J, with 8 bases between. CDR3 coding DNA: TGTGCCAGCAGACCTGGAGCAGATACGCAGTATTTT. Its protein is CASRPGADTQYF.

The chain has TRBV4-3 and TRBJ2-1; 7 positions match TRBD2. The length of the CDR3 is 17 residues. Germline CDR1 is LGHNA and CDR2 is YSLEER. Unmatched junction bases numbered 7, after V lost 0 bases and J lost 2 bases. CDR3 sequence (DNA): TGCGCCAGCAGCCAAGATAGTGCGGGAGATGCCTACAATGAGCAGTTCTTC. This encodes CASSQDSAGDAYNEQFF.

DNA of the CDR3: TGTGCCTGGACTAGCGGGCTTGACAATGAGCAGTTCTTC. Translated, it gives CAWTSGLDNEQFF. This chain connects TRBV30 to TRBJ2-1; 8 bases are a match to TRBD2. CDR1 is GTSNPN, CDR2 SVGIG, per germline (reference sequence). There are 13 residues in the CDR3. V lost 4 bases to trimming and J lost 5 bases; unmatched junction nucleotides: 4.

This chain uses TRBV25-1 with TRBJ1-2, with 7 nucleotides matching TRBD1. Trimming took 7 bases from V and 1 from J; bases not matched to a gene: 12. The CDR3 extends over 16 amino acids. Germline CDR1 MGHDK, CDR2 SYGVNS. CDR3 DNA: TGTGCCAGCAATGGGGGGACAGATCGATTTAACTATGGCTACACCTTC. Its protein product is CASNGGTDRFNYGYTF.

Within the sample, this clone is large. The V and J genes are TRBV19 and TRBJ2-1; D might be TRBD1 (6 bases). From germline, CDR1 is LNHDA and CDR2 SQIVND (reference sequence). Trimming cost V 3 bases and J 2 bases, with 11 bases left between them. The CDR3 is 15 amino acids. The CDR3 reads CASSMAGAPYNEQFF. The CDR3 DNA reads TGTGCCAGTAGTATGGCAGGGGCCCCCTACAATGAGCAGTTCTTC.

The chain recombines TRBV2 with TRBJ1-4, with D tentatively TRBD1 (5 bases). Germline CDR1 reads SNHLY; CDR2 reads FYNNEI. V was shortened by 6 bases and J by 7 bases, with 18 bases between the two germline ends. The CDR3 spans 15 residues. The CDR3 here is CASRKGVTWGEKLFF. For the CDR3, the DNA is TGTGCCAGCAGGAAAGGGGTTACCTGGGGTGAAAAACTGTTTTTT.

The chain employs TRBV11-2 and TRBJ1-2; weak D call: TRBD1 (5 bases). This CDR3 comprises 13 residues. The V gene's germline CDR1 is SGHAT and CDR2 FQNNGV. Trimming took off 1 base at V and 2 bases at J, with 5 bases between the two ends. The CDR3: CASSLGTNYGYTF. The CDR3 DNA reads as TGTGCCAGCAGCTTAGGGACAAACTATGGCTACACCTTC.

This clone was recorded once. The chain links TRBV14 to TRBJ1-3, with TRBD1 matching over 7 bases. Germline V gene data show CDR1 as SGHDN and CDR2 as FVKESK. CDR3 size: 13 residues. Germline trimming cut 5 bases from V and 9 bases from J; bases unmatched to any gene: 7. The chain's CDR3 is CASSAQYRGTIYF. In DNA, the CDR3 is TGTGCCAGCAGCGCCCAGTACAGGGGCACCATATATTTT. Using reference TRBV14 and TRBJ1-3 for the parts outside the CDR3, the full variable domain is EAGVTQFPSHSVIEKGQTVTLRCDPISGHDNLYWYRRVMGKEIKFLLHFVKESKQDESGMPNNRFLAERTGGTYSTLKVQPAELEDSGVYFCASSAQYRGTIYFGEGSWLTVV.

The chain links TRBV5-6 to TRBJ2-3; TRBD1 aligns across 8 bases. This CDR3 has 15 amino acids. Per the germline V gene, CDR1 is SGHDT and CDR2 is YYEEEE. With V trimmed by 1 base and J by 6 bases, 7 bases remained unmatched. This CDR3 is CASSLTRDRRDTQYF. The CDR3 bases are TGTGCCAGCAGCTTGACCCGGGACAGGAGGGATACGCAGTATTTT.

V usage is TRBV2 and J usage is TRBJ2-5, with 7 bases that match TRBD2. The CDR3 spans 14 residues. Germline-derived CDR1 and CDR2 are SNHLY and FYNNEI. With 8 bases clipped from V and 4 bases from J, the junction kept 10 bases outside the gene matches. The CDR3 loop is CASLSEGGRETQYF. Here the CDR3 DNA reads TGTGCCAGCCTTAGCGAGGGAGGGCGAGAGACCCAGTACTTC.

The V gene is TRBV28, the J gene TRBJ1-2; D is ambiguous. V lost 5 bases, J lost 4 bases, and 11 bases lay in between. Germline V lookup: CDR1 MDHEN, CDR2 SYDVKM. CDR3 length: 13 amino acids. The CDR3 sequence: CASSHGSVYGYTF. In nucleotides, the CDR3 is TGTGCCAGCAGTCACGGGAGCGTCTATGGCTACACCTTC.